This T cell receptor beta chain was sequenced during a study of T cells after yellow fever vaccination (dated by TCRdb to the late 2010s). Background on the whole study: Using CD3, CD45RA, CCR7 and CD95 staining, memory subsets (EM, EMRA, CM and Tscm) were sorted on a BD FACS Aria III. The SMART-Seq v4 Ultra Low Input RNA kit was used to prepare libraries from fractions with low cell numbers. To track T-cell clones before and after primary and booster YFV17D yellow fever vaccination, bulk TCR alpha and beta repertoires were sequenced longitudinally. Two healthy male donors, one aged 18 to 30 and one aged 30 to 40 years, made up the cohort. Blood was drawn at multiple timepoints before and after primary and secondary immunization, with bulk PBMC replicates and cell subsets isolated. Memory subsets were sorted on days 0, 15 and 45 and at 18 months following primary vaccination, and on days 0, 15 and 45 following the 30-year booster.

TCR cDNA was synthesized by 5'RACE template switching, which introduced a universal primer site and unique molecular identifiers. Priming of cDNA synthesis was performed from both the TCR alpha and TCR beta constant segments. Libraries were amplified in two PCR steps, with sample barcodes and sequencing adapters added in the second step. Libraries were sequenced on Illumina HiSeq 2500 (2x100 bp) or NovaSeq (2x150 bp). Processing in the source paper ran as follows. MIGEC handled demultiplexing of reads and collapsing into UMI consensus sequences, while MiXCR performed V(D)J alignment. Vaccine-responding clonotypes were defined with edgeR using replicate PBMC samples, requiring FDR below 0.01 and a log2 fold change above 5 up to day 15. Bulk clonotypes were assigned CD4 or CD8 identity according to which sequenced CD4 or CD8 repertoire held them at higher abundance. To estimate the distribution of each clone across memory phenotypes, clonotype frequencies in memory subsets were weighted by FACS-sorted cell numbers. TCRdb trimmed the raw reads at Q25, called clones with MiXCR and kept productive beta chains. Rows merge per CDR3 protein into single entries with the most common DNA and genes. V and J calls and clone size were set by TCRdb, not the authors. The sample has roughly 32,000 distinct CDR3 sequences on record, approximately 10% of them singletons. The top ten clones comprise 12% of the sample.

A word on this clonotype: A clone one base away is much larger, so this may be a read error.

This sample's treatment or condition label indicates: live attenuated yellow fever vaccine strain. A standard Ficoll-Paque protocol was used to isolate PBMCs from peripheral blood. RNA from sorted memory subsets was extracted with the RNeasy Micro Kit. The CDR3, from cysteine to phenylalanine, totals 14 residues. Only the CDR3 part of the read is kept: 42 bases, read in frame from the first base. V loses 6 bases of germline sequence and J loses 5 bases, and the interval between the two ends is 14 bases. The germline V gene yields MDHEN for CDR1 and SYDVKM for CDR2. Study-level results and caveats: A small share of clonotypes was detected in both CD4 and CD8 compartments, with the overlap likely arising from convergent recombination. The secondary T-cell response was found to be weaker but faster than the primary response, with a peak reached on day 5 rather than on day 15. Because abundant contaminating clonotypes from the bulk population could be contained in FACS-sorted repertoires, computational filtering was required. After the booster, most of the clones that had expanded following primary vaccination were detected again (roughly 96% of CD4 and around 88% of CD8), which suggests that memory was broadly maintained. On day 0, almost all vaccine-responding clonotypes were below detection in the sorted memory subsets. The study included only two donors, which limits how far the findings can be generalized.

The sequence links TRBV28 to TRBJ1-5, with the identity of the D gene unclear. The sequence was collected from a man between 18 and 29 years old who received the YFV17D yellow fever vaccine. The input for sequencing was PBMCs, either bulk or a sorted T-cell subset (CD4+, CD8+, memory, or dextramer-sorted; not recorded which), taken roughly 15 days after the first yellow fever vaccination. The nucleotides are TGTGCCAGCAGCTCCACCATACACTATCAGCCCCAGCATTTT. This encodes CASSSTIHYQPQHF.